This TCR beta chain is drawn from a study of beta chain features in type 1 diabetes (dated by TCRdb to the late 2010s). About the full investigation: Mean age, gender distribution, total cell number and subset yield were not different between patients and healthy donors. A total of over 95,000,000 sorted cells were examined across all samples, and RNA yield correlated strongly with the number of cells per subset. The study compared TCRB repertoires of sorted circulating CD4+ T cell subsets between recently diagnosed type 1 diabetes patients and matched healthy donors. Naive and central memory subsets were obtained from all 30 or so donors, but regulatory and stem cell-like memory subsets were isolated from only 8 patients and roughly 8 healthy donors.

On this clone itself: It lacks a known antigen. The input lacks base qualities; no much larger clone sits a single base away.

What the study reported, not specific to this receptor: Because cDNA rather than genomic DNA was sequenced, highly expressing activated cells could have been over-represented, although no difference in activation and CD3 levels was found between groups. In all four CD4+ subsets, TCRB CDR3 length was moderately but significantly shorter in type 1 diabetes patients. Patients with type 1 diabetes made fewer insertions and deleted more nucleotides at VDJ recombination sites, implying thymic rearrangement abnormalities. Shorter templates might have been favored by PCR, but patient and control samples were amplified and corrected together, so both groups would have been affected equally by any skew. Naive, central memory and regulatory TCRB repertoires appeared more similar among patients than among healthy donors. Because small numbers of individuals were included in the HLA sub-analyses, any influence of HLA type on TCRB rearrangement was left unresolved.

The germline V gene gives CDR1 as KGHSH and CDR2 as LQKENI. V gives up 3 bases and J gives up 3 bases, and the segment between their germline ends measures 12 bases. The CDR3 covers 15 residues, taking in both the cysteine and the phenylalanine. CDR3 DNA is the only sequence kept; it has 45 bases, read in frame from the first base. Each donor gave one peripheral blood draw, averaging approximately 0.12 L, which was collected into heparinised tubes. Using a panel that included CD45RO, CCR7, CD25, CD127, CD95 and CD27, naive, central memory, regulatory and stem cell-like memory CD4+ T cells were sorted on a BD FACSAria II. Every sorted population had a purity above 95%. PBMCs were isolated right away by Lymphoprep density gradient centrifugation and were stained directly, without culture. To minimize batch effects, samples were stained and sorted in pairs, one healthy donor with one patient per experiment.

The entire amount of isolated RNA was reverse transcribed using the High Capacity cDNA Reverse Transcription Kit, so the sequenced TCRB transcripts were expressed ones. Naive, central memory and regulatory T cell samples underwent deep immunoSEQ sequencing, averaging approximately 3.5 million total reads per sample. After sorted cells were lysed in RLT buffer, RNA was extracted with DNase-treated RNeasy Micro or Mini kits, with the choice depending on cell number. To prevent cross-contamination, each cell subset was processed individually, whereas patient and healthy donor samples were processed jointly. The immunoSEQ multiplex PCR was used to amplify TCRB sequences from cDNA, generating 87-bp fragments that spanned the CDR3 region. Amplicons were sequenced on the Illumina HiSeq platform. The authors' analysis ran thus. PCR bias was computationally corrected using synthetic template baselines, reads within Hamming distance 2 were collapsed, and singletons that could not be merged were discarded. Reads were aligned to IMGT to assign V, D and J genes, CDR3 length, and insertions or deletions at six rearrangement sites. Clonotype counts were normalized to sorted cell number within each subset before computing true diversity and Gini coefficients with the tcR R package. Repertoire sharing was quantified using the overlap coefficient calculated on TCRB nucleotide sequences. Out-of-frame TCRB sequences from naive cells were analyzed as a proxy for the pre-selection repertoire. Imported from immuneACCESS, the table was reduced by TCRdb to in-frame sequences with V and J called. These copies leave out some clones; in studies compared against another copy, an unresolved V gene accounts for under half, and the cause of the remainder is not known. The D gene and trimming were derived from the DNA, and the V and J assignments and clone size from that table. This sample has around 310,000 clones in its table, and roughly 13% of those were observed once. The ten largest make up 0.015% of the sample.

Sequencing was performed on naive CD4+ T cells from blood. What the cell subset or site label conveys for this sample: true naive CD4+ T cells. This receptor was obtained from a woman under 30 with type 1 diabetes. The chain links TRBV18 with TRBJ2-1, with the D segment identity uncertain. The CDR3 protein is CASSPSGYSYNEQFF. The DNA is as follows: TGTGCCAGCTCACCTTCCGGCTACAGCTACAATGAGCAGTTCTTC. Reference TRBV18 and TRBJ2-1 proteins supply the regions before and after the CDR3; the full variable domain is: NAGVMQNPRHLVRRRGQEARLRCSPMKGHSHVYWYRQLPEEGLKFMVYLQKENIIDESGMPKERFSAEFPKEGPSILRIQQVVRGDSAAYFCASSPSGYSYNEQFFGPGTRLTVL.